This T cell receptor (beta chain) was identified in a study of beta chain features in type 1 diabetes. Whole-study results and caveats: In the patient group, naive, central memory and Treg TCRB repertoires seemed more alike than in the healthy donor group. Shorter templates may be favored by PCR, equally so in patients and controls. The influence of HLA type on TCRB rearrangement stayed undetermined. Type 1 diabetes patients had moderately but significantly shorter TCRB CDR3s in all four CD4+ subsets.

Every isolated RNA sample was fully reverse transcribed, so sequencing captured expressed TCRB transcripts. Repertoires were generated with immunoSEQ multiplex PCR, while TCRdb's copy carries only in-frame clones and drops some. The sample has roughly 160,000 clones, approximately 8% seen once. Concerning this clone: Antigen: not known.

Researchers reported sorting CD4+ naive, central memory, regulatory and stem cell-like memory cells via CD45RO/CCR7/CD25/CD127/CD95/CD27. Sequenced input: central memory CD4+ T cells from blood. This TCR came from a man aged 18 to 35 with type 1 diabetes.

As DNA, the CDR3 is TGTGCCAGCAGGCCGTCGGGAGGAGGCTACACCTTC. As protein: CASRPSGGGYTF. The chain recombines TRBV28 with TRBJ1-2; the D is unclear. CDR1 MDHEN and CDR2 SYDVKM come from the germline V gene. V lost 6 bases and J lost 8, with 13 bases in between. The CDR3 contains 12 residues.